What follows are 29 T cell receptor beta chains derived from one specimen sequenced in a study of blood T cell repertoires in COVID-19. TCRdb keeps only in-frame clones here, not all; method: immunoSEQ multiplex PCR. The sample consists of fewer than 400,000 clones, about 90% of them appearing once. The sequencing input was peripheral blood. These receptors were taken from a woman under 40 with COVID-19, enrolled during active disease.

V and J are TRBV28 and TRBJ2-1, with D possibly TRBD2 on 6 matching bases. Trimming left V 4 bases short and J 10 bases short, with 14 bases between. The CDR3 covers 13 residues. Germline loops: CDR1 MDHEN, CDR2 SYDVKM. CDR3 region: CASSSGLPLEQFF. The CDR3 nucleotides are TGTGCCAGCAGTTCGGGACTTCCTTTGGAGCAGTTCTTC. The variable domain in full, with the rest retrieved from reference TRBV28 and TRBJ2-1, is DVKVTQSSRYLVKRTGEKVFLECVQDMDHENMFWYRQDPGLGLRLIYFSYDVKMKEKGDIPEGYSVSREKKERFSLILESASTNQTSMYLCASSSGLPLEQFFGPGTRLTVL.

The genes are TRBV28 and TRBJ2-2; 8 bases align to TRBD1. V gave up 7 bases and J gave up 6 bases; unmatched junction bases: 7. Looked up from germline, CDR1 is MDHEN and CDR2 is SYDVKM. The CDR3 sequence is 14 residues long. In DNA form, the CDR3 reads TGTGCCAGCATTTACAGGGGGGCGTCCGGGGAGCTGTTTTTT. It codes for CASIYRGASGELFF.

The gene calls are TRBV5-6 and TRBJ1-4; D gene unclear. The length of the CDR3 is 16 residues. From germline, CDR1 is SGHDT and CDR2 YYEEEE. V gave up 7 bases and J gave up 4 bases, with 20 bases separating them. CDR3: CASGWAHANDNEKLFF. For the CDR3, the DNA is TGTGCCAGCGGGTGGGCTCATGCAAATGATAATGAAAAACTGTTTTTT.

For this clone: The junction departs from the called germline gene at one end, perhaps through a read error. The chain joins TRBV7-7 to TRBJ2-5; the D is unclear. This CDR3 spans 14 amino acids. Germline V gene data show CDR1 as SSHAT and CDR2 as FNYEAQ (reference sequence). The DNA for the CDR3 is TGTGCTAGCAGCTCCAGTTCGGGTGGGGAGACCCAGTACTTC. Translating it yields CASSSSSGGETQYF.

V and J are TRBV4-3 and TRBJ2-1; 12 nucleotides line up with TRBD1. The CDR3 spans 16 residues. Germline V lookup: CDR1 LGHNA, CDR2 YSLEER. After removal of 0 bases from V and 9 bases from J, the junction contained 6 bases not matched to a gene. CDR3 nucleotide sequence: TGCGCCAGCAGCCAAGATTGGGACAGGGGGCGCGGTGAGCAGTTCTTC. It encodes CASSQDWDRGRGEQFF.

CDR3 region: CASSKRHLHLWEQYF. CDR3 in DNA: TGTGCCAGCAGTAAGAGACATCTGCATCTATGGGAGCAGTACTTC. The chain uses TRBV11-3 and TRBJ2-7; D uncertain. The CDR3 contains 15 residues. CDR1 and CDR2 (germline): SGHNT, YENEEA. Trimming cost V 6 bases and J 7 bases, with 22 bases left between them. Together with reference TRBV11-3 and TRBJ2-7, the CDR3 gives the full variable domain: EAGVVQSPRYKIIEKKQPVAFWCNPISGHNTLYWYLQNLGQGPELLIRYENEEAVDDSQLPKDRFSAERLKGVDSTLKIQPAELGDSAVYLCASSKRHLHLWEQYFGPGTRLTVT.

This clone was seen a single time. V usage is TRBV3-1 (or the pseudogene TRBV3-2) and J usage is TRBJ1-5; no clear D. This CDR3 is 13 amino acids long. Germline CDR1 is LGHDT and CDR2 is YNNKEL (reference sequence). Trimming left V 3 bases short and J 4 bases short, with 7 bases between. CDR3 amino acids: CASSHFRNQPQHF. The CDR3 DNA follows: TGTGCCAGCAGCCATTTCAGGAATCAGCCCCAGCATTTT.

This clone has just one count. CDR3: CATSDSGQGGTEAFF. CDR3 nucleotide sequence: TGTGCCACCAGTGATTCAGGACAGGGTGGCACTGAAGCTTTCTTT. The chain joins TRBV24-1 to TRBJ1-1; 8 bases agree with TRBD1. The V gene's germline CDR1 is KGHDR and CDR2 SFDVKD. This CDR3 has 15 residues. V was clipped by 2 bases and J by 4 bases; unmatched bases: 5.

The chain links TRBV6-5 to TRBJ2-5, with 11 positions matching TRBD2. V lost 6 bases, J lost 7 bases, and 7 bases stayed unmatched. Germline V gene data show CDR1 as MNHEY and CDR2 as SVGAGI. The length of the CDR3 is 14 residues. The CDR3 protein is CASRAPGTSGTQYF. DNA for the CDR3: TGTGCCAGCAGGGCCCCCGGGACTAGCGGGACCCAGTACTTC.

This clone was seen once. For the CDR3, the DNA is TGTGCCAGCAGCTTAGGTCTGGGACAGGGGGCGGGTAGCAATCAGCCCCAGCATTTT. Translated: CASSLGLGQGAGSNQPQHF. V usage is TRBV7-8 and J usage is TRBJ1-5, with 12 bases identical to TRBD1. V lost 1 base to trimming and J lost 0 bases; unmatched junction nucleotides: 7. The germline V gene has CDR1 SGHVS and CDR2 FQNEAQ. CDR3 length equals 19 residues. The variable domain in full, completed from reference TRBV7-8 and TRBJ1-5, reads GAGVSQSPRYKVAKRGQDVALRCDPISGHVSLFWYQQALGQGPEFLTYFQNEAQLDKSGLPSDRFFAERPEGSVSTLKIQRTQQEDSAVYLCASSLGLGQGAGSNQPQHFGDGTRLSIL.

This sequence joins TRBV19 and TRBJ2-7; the D gene is possibly TRBD1 (6 bases). Germline loops: CDR1 LNHDA, CDR2 SQIVND (reference sequence). The CDR3 contains 14 residues. The germline V and J ends were trimmed by 4 bases and 1 base, with 11 bases remaining between them. The DNA of the CDR3 is TGTGCCAGTAGTAAACAGGGACATTCCTACGAGCAGTACGTC. Translation: CASSKQGHSYEQYV.

The chain joins TRBV5-7 to TRBJ2-7; TRBD2 matches at 8 bases. Being an ORF, TRBV5-7 has a function that is uncertain. The CDR3 runs to 12 residues. V dropped 5 bases and J dropped 7; count of bases not matched to a gene: 5. The DNA of the CDR3 is TGTGCCAGCAGGGGGACTAGTAAGGAGCAGTACTTC. Amino acids: CASRGTSKEQYF.

This clone has just a few counts. The chain uses TRBV11-2 and TRBJ2-7; D call uncertain. The CDR3 is 11 residues long. CDR1 is SGHAT and CDR2 is FQNNGV in the germline V gene. The V end was cut by 5 bases, the J end by 2 bases, with 4 bases between. Written as DNA, the CDR3 is TGTGCCAGCAGCCCCGCCTACGAGCAGTACTTC. It encodes CASSPAYEQYF.

The CDR3 DNA reads as TGTGCCAGCAGTTACGAGGGGGCGCGTAACACCGGGGAGCTGTTTTTT. Encoded protein: CASSYEGARNTGELFF. The rearrangement uses TRBV6-5 and TRBJ2-2, with 7 bases aligning to TRBD1. The CDR3 is made up of 16 amino acids. Germline assignment: CDR1 MNHEY and CDR2 SVGAGI. The ends lost 2 bases at V and 2 bases at J; junction bases unmatched: 5.

The chain is built from TRBV2 and TRBJ1-2; 7 positions agree with TRBD1. Trimming cost V 6 bases and J 5 bases; bases outside gene matches: 6. The germline CDR1 and CDR2 sequences are SNHLY and FYNNEI. The CDR3 spans 13 residues. As DNA, the CDR3 is TGTGCCAGCAGCAGGGGACAGTTGTATGGCTACACCTTC. It yields the protein CASSRGQLYGYTF.

This clone was counted once. The chain couples TRBV4-1 to TRBJ2-3; D possibly corresponds to TRBD2 (6 bases). The CDR3 totals 15 residues. V lost 0 bases and J lost 4, with 11 bases in between. Per the germline V gene, CDR1 is MGHRA and CDR2 is YSYEKL. For the CDR3, the DNA is TGCGCCAGCAGCCAAGATGCTAGCGTCTCAGATACGCAGTATTTT. Translated: CASSQDASVSDTQYF.

V usage is TRBV5-1 and J usage is TRBJ2-5, with 12 bases aligning to TRBD2. V lost 4 bases to trimming and J lost 3 bases; unmatched junction nucleotides: 7. This CDR3 region has 16 residues. Per the germline V gene, CDR1 is SGHRS and CDR2 is YFSETQ. DNA of the CDR3: TGCGCCAGCAGCAGAACTAGCGGGGGGTTCAAAGAGACCCAGTACTTC. Translating it yields CASSRTSGGFKETQYF.

V gene TRBV12-5 combines with J gene TRBJ2-1; D is possibly TRBD1 (6 bases). The length of the CDR3 is 17 residues. Per germline, CDR1 LGHNT and CDR2 FRNRAP. The ends were cut back, 1 base at V and 0 bases at J, with 13 bases in the middle. CDR3 sequence reads: CASGLERQVLSYNEQFF. The CDR3 DNA reads TGTGCTAGTGGTTTGGAAAGACAGGTGCTCTCCTACAATGAGCAGTTCTTC.

The rearrangement uses TRBV28 and TRBJ1-1; maybe TRBD1 (6 bases). The V end lost 6 bases, the J end lost 5 bases, and 13 bases lay between the germline ends. Germline V gene lookup returns CDR1 MDHEN and CDR2 SYDVKM. The length of the CDR3 is 13 residues. CDR3 nucleotide sequence: TGTGCCAGCAGACTACAGGGTAGGACTGAAGCTTTCTTT. As protein: CASRLQGRTEAFF.

This clone was detected only once. This chain joins TRBV30 and TRBJ1-2, with D tentatively TRBD1 (6 bases). The V gene's germline CDR1 is GTSNPN and CDR2 SVGIG (reference sequence). The CDR3 runs 16 residues. Deletions cut 4 bases from V and 7 bases from J, with 25 bases between. CDR3 sequence: CAWIWGPGGASGGYTF. As DNA, the CDR3 is TGTGCCTGGATCTGGGGACCGGGGGGGGCTAGCGGTGGCTACACCTTC.

This chain uses TRBV6-5 with TRBJ1-5, with a weak D call TRBD1 (6 bases). Trimming stripped 11 bases from V and 4 bases from J, with 15 bases between. The CDR3 runs 13 residues. Germline V gene data show CDR1 as MNHEY and CDR2 as SVGAGI. For the CDR3, the DNA is TGTGCCGCCACGGGGACACAAAATCAGCCCCAGCATTTT. Protein sequence: CAATGTQNQPQHF.

The chain couples TRBV11-2 to TRBJ1-6; no firm D call. This CDR3 contains 13 residues. Trimming shortened V by 2 bases and J by 13 bases, and 12 bases separated the two germline ends. In germline, CDR1 is SGHAT, CDR2 FQNNGV. CDR3 in DNA: TGTGCCAGCAGCTTACAATCTAGATCGCCCCTCCACTTT. It encodes CASSLQSRSPLHF.

A single count supports this clone. The chain couples TRBV15 to TRBJ1-1; 8 nucleotides match TRBD1. Germline assignment: CDR1 LNHNV and CDR2 YYDKDF (reference sequence). There are 15 residues in the CDR3. The junction had 11 bases not matched to a gene; V was cut back by 1 base and J by 10 bases. The CDR3 DNA follows: TGTGCCACCAGCAGAGCCCGCGGACAGGGTTTGGTAGCTTTCTTT. Translation gives CATSRARGQGLVAFF.

This chain connects TRBV18 to TRBJ1-2; D not certain. In germline, CDR1 is KGHSH, CDR2 LQKENI. The ends were cut back, 3 bases at V and 3 bases at J, with 8 bases in the middle. The CDR3 totals 13 residues. CDR3 sequence reads: CASSPRRDYGYTF. The CDR3 nucleotides read TGTGCCAGCTCACCGCGGAGAGACTATGGCTACACCTTC.

This chain's CDR3 is CASSRGTDGNTIYF. As DNA, the CDR3 is TGCGCCAGCAGTCGTGGGACAGACGGAAACACCATATATTTT. The chain carries TRBV10-2 and TRBJ1-3; 7 nucleotides agree with TRBD1. Losses at the gene ends were 5 bases for V and 4 bases for J; bases not matched to a gene: 5. The CDR3 is 14 residues long. Germline V gene sequence: CDR1 WSHSY, CDR2 SAAADI.

V is TRBV7-2 and J is TRBJ1-1; a possible D gene is TRBD1 (5 bases). Trimming stripped 3 bases from V and 4 bases from J, with 12 bases between. CDR1 is SGHTA and CDR2 is FQGNSA in the germline V gene. This CDR3 region has 14 residues. CDR3 sequence (DNA): TGTGCCAGCAGCTTGGGAGGGGTATTCACTGAAGCTTTCTTT. Translation: CASSLGGVFTEAFF.

The chain recombines TRBV2 with TRBJ2-1; the D gene is possibly TRBD2 (5 bases). Per germline, CDR1 SNHLY and CDR2 FYNNEI. The CDR3 has 12 residues. Trimming removed 5 bases at V and 7 bases at J, with 9 bases between. CDR3 residues: CASSRGRNEQFF. The CDR3 DNA sequence: TGTGCCAGCAGTCGGGGTCGTAATGAGCAGTTCTTC. Based on the CDR3 plus reference TRBV2 and TRBJ2-1, the full variable domain is EPEVTQTPSHQVTQMGQEVILRCVPISNHLYFYWYRQILGQKVEFLVSFYNNEISEKSEIFDDQFSVERPDGSNFTLKIRSTKLEDSAMYFCASSRGRNEQFFGPGTRLTVL.

This clone occurred a few times. The chain is built from TRBV7-8 and TRBJ1-5; possibly TRBD1 for D (5 bases). The CDR3 is 17 amino acids. CDR1 is SGHVS, CDR2 FQNEAQ, per germline. V was shortened by 5 bases and J by 1 base, with 18 bases between the two germline ends. The CDR3 protein is CASSLKPDSSSNQPQHF. CDR3 DNA: TGTGCCAGCAGCCTAAAGCCCGACAGTTCAAGCAATCAGCCCCAGCATTTT.

The chain has TRBV6-5 and TRBJ1-5, with a possible D match to TRBD1 (6 bases). Germline CDR1 reads MNHEY; CDR2 reads SVGAGI. The V and J ends lost 6 bases and 4 bases respectively, with 13 bases between them. CDR3 length: 14 amino acids. The CDR3 nucleotides read TGTGCCAGCAGACAACGGGACAAAAATCAGCCCCAGCATTTT. Translating gives CASRQRDKNQPQHF.